Below, 5 T cell receptor beta chains from the same sample are listed, as sequenced in a study of monozygotic twins with inflammatory bowel disease. TCRdb re-called the 5' RACE reads, yielding one record per CDR3 amino acid sequence without DNA. This specimen shows approximately 400,000 distinct CDR3 sequences; the ten leading clones hold approximately 2.3%. Source material: blood. These receptors were obtained from a human donor with ulcerative colitis or Crohn's disease, or a healthy co-twin of an affected twin (not recorded which).

V gene TRBV12-3 or TRBV12-4 combines with J gene TRBJ2-3; the TCRdb call, TRBD2, lacks DNA for checking. The CDR3 loop spans 15 amino acids. The CDR3 loop reads CASSPGLAGTYTQYF.

The chain recombines TRBV5-1 with TRBJ1-2; TCRdb proposes TRBD1, but this gene call is untestable without DNA. The CDR3 has 14 amino acids. Germline CDR1 and CDR2: SGHRS and YFSETQ. CDR3 sequence reads: CASSQGAANYGYTF.

The gene calls are TRBV5-1 and TRBJ1-6; the D call from TCRdb, TRBD1, cannot be confirmed without DNA. Germline V CDR1 and CDR2: SGHRS, YFSETQ. The CDR3 consists of 15 residues. This CDR3 reads CASSLLTGVKSPLHF.

The chain employs TRBV27 and TRBJ2-3; TCRdb indicates TRBD1, and absent DNA this call remains unverified. Germline values: CDR1 MNHEY, CDR2 SMNVEV (reference sequence). The CDR3 runs to 14 residues. This chain's CDR3 is CASMRDRGHGTQYF.

This sequence joins TRBV12-3 or TRBV12-4 and TRBJ2-7. This CDR3 has 15 residues. CDR3 loop: CASSLYRRSIYEQYF.